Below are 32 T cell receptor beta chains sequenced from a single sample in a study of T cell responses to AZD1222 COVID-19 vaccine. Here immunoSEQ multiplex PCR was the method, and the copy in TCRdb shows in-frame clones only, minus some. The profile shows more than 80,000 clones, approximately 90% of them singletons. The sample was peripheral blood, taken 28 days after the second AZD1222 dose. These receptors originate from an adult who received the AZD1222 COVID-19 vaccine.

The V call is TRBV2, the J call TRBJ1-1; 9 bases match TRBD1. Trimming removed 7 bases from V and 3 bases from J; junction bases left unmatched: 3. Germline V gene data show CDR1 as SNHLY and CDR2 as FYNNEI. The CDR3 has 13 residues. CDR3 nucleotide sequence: TGTGCCAGCACCGGGACAGGGTACACTGAAGCTTTCTTT. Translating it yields CASTGTGYTEAFF.

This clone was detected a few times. The CDR3 DNA reads TGTGCCAGCAGTTTAGTCGCAGAGACCCAGTACTTC. This translates into CASSLVAETQYF. The V call is TRBV28, the J call TRBJ2-5; D unresolved. Germline V gene data show CDR1 as MDHEN and CDR2 as SYDVKM. V dropped 2 bases and J dropped 4 bases, with 5 bases sitting between them. The CDR3 sequence is 12 residues long.

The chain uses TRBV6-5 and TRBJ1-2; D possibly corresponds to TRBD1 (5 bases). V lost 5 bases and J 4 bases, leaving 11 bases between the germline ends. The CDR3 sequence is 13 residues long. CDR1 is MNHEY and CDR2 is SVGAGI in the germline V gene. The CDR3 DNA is TGTGCCAGCAGTCGACAGATAACCTATGGCTACACCTTC. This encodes CASSRQITYGYTF.

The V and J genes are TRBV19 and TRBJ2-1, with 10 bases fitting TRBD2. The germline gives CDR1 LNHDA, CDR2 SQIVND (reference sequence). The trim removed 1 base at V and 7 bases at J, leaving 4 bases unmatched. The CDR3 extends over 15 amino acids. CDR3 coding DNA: TGTGCCAGTAGTATAGTAGCGGGGGGCCGGAATGAGCAGTTCTTC. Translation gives CASSIVAGGRNEQFF.

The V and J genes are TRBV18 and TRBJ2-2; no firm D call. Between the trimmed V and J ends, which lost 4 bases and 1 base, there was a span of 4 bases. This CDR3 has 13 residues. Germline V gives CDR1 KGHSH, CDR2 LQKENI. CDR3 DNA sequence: TGTGCCAGCTCACGCCGGAACACCGGGGAGCTGTTTTTT. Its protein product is CASSRRNTGELFF.

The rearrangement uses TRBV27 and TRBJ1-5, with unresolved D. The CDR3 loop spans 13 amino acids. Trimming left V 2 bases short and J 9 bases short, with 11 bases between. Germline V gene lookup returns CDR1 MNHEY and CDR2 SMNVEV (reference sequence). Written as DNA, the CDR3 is TGTGCCAGCAGTTTACAAAGCGGGTCGCCCCAGCATTTT. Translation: CASSLQSGSPQHF.

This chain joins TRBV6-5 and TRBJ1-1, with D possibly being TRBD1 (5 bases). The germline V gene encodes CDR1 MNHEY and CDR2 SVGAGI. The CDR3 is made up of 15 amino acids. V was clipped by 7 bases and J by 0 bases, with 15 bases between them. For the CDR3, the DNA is TGTGCCAGCAAGAAAAAGGGGCAAGTGAACACTGAAGCTTTCTTT. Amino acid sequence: CASKKKGQVNTEAFF.

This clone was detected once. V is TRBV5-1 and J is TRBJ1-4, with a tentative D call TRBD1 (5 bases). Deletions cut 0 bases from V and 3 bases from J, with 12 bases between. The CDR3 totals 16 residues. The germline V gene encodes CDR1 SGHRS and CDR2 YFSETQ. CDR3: CASSLVSGTPNEKLFF. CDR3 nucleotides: TGCGCCAGCAGCTTGGTTAGCGGGACCCCTAATGAAAAACTGTTTTTT.

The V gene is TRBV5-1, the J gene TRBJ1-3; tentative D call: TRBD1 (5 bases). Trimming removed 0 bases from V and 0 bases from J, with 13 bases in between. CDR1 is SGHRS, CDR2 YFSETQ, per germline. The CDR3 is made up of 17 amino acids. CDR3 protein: CASSLAAGEISGNTIYF. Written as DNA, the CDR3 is TGCGCCAGCAGCTTGGCCGCGGGGGAGATCTCTGGAAACACCATATATTTT.

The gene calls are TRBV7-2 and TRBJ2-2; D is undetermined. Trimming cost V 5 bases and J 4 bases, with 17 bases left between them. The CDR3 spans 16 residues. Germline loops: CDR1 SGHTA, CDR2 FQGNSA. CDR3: CASSKTLIQSTGELFF. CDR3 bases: TGTGCCAGCAGCAAAACTCTAATCCAGAGCACCGGGGAGCTGTTTTTT.

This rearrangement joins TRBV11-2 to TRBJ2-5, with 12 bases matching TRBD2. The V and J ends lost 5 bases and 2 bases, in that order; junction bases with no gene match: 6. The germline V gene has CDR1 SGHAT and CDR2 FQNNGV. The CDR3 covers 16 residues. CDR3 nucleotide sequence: TGTGCCAGCAGCCGAACCGGACTAGCGGGGCAAGAGACCCAGTACTTC. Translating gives CASSRTGLAGQETQYF.

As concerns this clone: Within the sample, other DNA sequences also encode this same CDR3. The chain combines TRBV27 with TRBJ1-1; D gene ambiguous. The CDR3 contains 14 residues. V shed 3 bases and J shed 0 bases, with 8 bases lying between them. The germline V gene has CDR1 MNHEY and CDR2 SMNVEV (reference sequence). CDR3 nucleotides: TGTGCCAGCAGTTTTAGGCCCATGAACACTGAAGCTTTCTTT. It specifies CASSFRPMNTEAFF.

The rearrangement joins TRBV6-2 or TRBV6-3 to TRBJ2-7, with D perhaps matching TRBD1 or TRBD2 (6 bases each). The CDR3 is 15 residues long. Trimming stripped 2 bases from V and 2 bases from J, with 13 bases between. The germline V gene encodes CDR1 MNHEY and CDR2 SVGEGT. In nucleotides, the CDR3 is TGTGCCAGCAGTTACCCTCGGGGGCAGACCTACGAGCAGTACTTC. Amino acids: CASSYPRGQTYEQYF.

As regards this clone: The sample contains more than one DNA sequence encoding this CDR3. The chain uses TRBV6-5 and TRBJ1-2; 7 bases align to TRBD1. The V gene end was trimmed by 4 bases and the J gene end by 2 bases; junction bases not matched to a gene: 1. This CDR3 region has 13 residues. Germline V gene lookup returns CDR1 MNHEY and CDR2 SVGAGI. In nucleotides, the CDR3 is TGTGCCAGCAGTTTACAGGGGAACTATGGCTACACCTTC. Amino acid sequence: CASSLQGNYGYTF.

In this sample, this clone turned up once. The CDR3 region is CASSLVGSYYGYTF. The CDR3 DNA follows: TGTGCCAGCAGCTTAGTGGGTTCCTACTATGGCTACACCTTC. This chain links TRBV7-9 with TRBJ1-2, with no clear D. Germline-derived CDR1 and CDR2 are SEHNR and FQNEAQ (reference sequence). This CDR3 is 14 amino acids long. The V gene lost 1 base and the J gene lost 3 bases, with 9 bases spanning the gap.

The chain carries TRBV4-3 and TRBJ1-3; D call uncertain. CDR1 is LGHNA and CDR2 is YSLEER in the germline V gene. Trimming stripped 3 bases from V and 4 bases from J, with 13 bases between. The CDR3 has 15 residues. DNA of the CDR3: TGCGCCAGCAGCCACCGGGCGGGGTCGGGAAACACCATATATTTT. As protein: CASSHRAGSGNTIYF.

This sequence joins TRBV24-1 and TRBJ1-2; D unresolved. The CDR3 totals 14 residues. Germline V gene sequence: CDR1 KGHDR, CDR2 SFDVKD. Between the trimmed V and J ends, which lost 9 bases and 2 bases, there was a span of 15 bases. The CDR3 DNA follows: TGTGCCACCTCGGATCCGGGCACAAACTATGGCTACACCTTC. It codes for CATSDPGTNYGYTF.

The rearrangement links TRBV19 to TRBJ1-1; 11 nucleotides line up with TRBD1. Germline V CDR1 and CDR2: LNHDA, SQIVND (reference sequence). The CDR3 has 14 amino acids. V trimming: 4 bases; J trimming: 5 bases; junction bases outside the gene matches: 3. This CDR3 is CASSTRDRGTEAFF. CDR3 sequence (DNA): TGTGCCAGTAGTACCCGGGACAGGGGGACTGAAGCTTTCTTT.

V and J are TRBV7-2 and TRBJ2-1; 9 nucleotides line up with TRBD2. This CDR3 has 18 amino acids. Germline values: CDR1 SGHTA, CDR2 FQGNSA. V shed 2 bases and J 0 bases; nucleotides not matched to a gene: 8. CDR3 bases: TGTGCCAGCAGCTTAAACGTAGCGGGGGCCAGCTCCTACAATGAGCAGTTCTTC. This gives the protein CASSLNVAGASSYNEQFF.

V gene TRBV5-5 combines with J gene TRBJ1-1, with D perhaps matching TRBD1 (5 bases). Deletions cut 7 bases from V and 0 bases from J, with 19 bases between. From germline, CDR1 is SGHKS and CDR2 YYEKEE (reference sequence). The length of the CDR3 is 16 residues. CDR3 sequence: CASGHRQTDLNTEAFF. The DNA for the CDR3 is TGTGCCAGCGGGCATCGGCAGACAGATTTGAACACTGAAGCTTTCTTT.

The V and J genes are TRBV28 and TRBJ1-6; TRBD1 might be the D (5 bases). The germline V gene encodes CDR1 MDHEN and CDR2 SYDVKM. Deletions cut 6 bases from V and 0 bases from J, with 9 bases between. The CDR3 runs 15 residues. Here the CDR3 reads CASRRGFSYNSPLHF. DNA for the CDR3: TGTGCCAGCAGGAGGGGTTTCTCCTATAATTCACCCCTCCACTTT. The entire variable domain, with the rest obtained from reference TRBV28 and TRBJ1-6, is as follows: DVKVTQSSRYLVKRTGEKVFLECVQDMDHENMFWYRQDPGLGLRLIYFSYDVKMKEKGDIPEGYSVSREKKERFSLILESASTNQTSMYLCASRRGFSYNSPLHFGNGTRLTVT.

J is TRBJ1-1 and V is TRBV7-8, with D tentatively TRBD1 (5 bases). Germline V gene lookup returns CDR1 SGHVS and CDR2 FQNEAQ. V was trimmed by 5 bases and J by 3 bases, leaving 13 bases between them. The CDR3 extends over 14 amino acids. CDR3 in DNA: TGTGCCAGCAGCCCGCCTCAGGGCTACACTGAAGCTTTCTTT. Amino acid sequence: CASSPPQGYTEAFF.

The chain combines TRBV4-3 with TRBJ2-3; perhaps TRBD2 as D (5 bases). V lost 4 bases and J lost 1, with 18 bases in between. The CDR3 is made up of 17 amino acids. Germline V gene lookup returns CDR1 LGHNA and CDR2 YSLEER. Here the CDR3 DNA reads TGCGCCAGCAGCCCCCGAGTTGCGGGCTCGGGCACAGATACGCAGTATTTT. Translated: CASSPRVAGSGTDTQYF.

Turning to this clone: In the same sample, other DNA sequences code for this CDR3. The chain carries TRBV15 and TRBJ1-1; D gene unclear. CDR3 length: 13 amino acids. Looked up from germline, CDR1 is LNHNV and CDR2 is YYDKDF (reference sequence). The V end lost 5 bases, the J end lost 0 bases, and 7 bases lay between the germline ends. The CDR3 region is CATSRRLNTEAFF. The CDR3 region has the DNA TGTGCCACCAGCCGTCGACTGAACACTGAAGCTTTCTTT.

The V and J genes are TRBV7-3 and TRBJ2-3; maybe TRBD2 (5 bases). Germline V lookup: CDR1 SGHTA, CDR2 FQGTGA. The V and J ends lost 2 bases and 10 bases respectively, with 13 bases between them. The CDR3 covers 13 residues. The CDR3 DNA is TGTGCCAGCAGCTTATCGCACCCCGGGGCGCAGTATTTT. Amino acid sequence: CASSLSHPGAQYF. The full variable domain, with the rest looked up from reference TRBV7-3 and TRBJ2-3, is GAGVSQTPSNKVTEKGKYVELRCDPISGHTALYWYRQSLGQGPEFLIYFQGTGAADDSGLPNDRFFAVRPEGSVSTLKIQRTERGDSAVYLCASSLSHPGAQYFGPGTRLTVL.

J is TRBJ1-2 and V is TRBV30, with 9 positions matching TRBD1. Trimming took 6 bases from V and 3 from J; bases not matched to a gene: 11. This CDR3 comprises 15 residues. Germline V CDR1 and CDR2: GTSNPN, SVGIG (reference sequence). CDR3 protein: CACDRRDREDYGYTF. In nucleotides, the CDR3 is TGTGCCTGCGATCGCCGGGACAGGGAGGACTATGGCTACACCTTC. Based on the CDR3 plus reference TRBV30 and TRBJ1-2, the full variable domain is SQTIHQWPATLVQPVGSPLSLECTVEGTSNPNLYWYRQAAGRGLQLLFYSVGIGQISSEVPQNLSASRPQDRQFILSSKKLLLSDSGFYLCACDRRDREDYGYTFGSGTRLTVV.

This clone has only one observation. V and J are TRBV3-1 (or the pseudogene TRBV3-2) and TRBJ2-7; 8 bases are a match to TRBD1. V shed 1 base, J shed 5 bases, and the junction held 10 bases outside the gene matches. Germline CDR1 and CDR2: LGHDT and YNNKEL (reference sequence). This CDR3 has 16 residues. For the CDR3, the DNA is TGTGCCAGCAGCCAAGTCCCCGGGACAGGTTTAGACGAGCAGTACTTC. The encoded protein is CASSQVPGTGLDEQYF.

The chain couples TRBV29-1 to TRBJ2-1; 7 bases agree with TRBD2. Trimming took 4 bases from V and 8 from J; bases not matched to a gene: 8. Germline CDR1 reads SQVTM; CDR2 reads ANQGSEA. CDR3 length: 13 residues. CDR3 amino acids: CSVVSSGVDEQFF. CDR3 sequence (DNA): TGCAGCGTTGTATCCAGCGGGGTGGATGAGCAGTTCTTC.

CDR3 in DNA: TGTGCCAGCAGCCAAGATCTAAACTATGGCTACACCTTC. Translated, it gives CASSQDLNYGYTF. This rearrangement joins TRBV3-1 (or the pseudogene TRBV3-2) to TRBJ1-2; D uncertain. CDR1 LGHDT and CDR2 YNNKEL come from the germline V gene (reference sequence). V was shortened by 0 bases and J by 2 bases, with 4 bases between the two germline ends. This CDR3 is 13 amino acids long.

CDR3 DNA sequence: TGTGCCAGCAGCTTAGCGATGACAGGGGGCCTATGGAATTCACCCCTCCACTTT. Translating it yields CASSLAMTGGLWNSPLHF. The rearrangement joins TRBV7-8 to TRBJ1-6, with 10 bases lining up with TRBD1. J gave up 7 bases and V 0 bases, and 9 bases lay outside the gene matches. Germline V CDR1 and CDR2: SGHVS, FQNEAQ. This CDR3 region has 18 residues.

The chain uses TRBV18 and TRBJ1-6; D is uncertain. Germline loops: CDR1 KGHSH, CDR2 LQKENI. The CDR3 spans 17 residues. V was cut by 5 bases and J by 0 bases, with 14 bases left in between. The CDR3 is CASSAKEGSSYNSPLHF. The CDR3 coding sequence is TGTGCCAGCTCAGCCAAAGAGGGAAGCTCCTATAATTCACCCCTCCACTTT.

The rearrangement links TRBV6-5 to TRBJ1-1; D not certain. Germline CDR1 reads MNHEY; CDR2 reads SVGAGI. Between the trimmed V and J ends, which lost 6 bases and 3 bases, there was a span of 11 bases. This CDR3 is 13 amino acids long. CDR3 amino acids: CASSPSMDTEAFF. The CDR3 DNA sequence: TGTGCCAGCAGCCCGAGCATGGACACTGAAGCTTTCTTT.